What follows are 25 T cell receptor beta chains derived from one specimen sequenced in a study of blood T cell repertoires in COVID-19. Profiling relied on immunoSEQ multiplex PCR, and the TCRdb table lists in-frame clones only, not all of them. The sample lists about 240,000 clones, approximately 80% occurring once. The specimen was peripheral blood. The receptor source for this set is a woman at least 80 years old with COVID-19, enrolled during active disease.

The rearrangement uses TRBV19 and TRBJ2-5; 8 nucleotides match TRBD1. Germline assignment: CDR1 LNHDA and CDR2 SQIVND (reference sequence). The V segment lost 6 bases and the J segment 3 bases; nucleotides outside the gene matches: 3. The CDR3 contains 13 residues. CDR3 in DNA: TGTGCCAGTAGGTACAGGGGGGAAGAGACCCAGTACTTC. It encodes CASRYRGEETQYF.

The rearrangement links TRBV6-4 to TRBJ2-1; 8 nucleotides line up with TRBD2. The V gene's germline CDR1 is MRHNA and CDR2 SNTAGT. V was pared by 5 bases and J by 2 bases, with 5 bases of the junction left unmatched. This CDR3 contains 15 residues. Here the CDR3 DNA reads TGTGCCAGCAGTAAAGCGGGAGACCCCTACAATGAGCAGTTCTTC. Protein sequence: CASSKAGDPYNEQFF.

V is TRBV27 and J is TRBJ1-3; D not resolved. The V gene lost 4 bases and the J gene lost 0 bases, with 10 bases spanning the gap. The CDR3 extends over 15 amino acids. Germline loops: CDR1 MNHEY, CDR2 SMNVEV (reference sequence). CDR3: CASSSNPDSGNTIYF. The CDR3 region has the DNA TGTGCCAGCAGTTCGAATCCAGACTCTGGAAACACCATATATTTT.

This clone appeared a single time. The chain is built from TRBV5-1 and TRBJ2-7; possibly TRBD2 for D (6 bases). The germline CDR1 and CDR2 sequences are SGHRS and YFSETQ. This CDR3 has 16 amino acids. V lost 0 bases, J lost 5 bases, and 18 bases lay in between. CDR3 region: CASSLGLIGGTDEQYF. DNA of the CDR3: TGCGCCAGCAGCTTGGGCTTGATAGGAGGGACGGACGAGCAGTACTTC.

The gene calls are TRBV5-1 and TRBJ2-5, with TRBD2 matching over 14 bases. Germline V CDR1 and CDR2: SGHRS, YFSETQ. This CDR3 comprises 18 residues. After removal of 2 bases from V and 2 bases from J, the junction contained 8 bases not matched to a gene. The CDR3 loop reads CASSFGLAGGVGQETQYF. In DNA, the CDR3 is TGCGCCAGCAGCTTTGGACTAGCGGGAGGCGTCGGGCAAGAGACCCAGTACTTC.

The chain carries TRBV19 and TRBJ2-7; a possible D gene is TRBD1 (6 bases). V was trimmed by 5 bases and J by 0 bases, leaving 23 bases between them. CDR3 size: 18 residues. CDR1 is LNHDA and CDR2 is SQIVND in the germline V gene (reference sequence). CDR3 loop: CASSSGAGVGPLSYEQYF. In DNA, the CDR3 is TGTGCCAGTAGTTCCGGAGCAGGGGTTGGGCCTCTCTCCTACGAGCAGTACTTC.

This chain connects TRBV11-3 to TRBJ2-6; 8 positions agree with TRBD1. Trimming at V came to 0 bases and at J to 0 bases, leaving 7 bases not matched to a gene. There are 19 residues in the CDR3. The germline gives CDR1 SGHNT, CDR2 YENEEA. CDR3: CASSLDGGTGFSGANVLTF. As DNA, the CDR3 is TGTGCCAGCAGCTTAGATGGTGGGACAGGATTCTCTGGGGCCAACGTCCTGACTTTC.

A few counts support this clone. Here the CDR3 reads CASSLRPGNTIYF. The DNA for the CDR3 is TGTGCCAGCAGCCTCAGGCCTGGAAACACCATATATTTT. This chain uses TRBV3-1 (or the pseudogene TRBV3-2) with TRBJ1-3; no clear D. Germline loops: CDR1 LGHDT, CDR2 YNNKEL (reference sequence). This CDR3 contains 13 residues. Trimming stripped 4 bases from V and 2 bases from J, with 6 bases between.

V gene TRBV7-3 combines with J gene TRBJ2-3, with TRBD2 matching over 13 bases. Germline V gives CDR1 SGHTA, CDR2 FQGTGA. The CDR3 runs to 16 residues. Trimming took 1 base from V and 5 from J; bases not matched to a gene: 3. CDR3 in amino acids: CASSLRLAGGVDTQYF. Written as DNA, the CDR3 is TGTGCCAGCAGCTTAAGACTAGCGGGAGGTGTAGATACGCAGTATTTT.

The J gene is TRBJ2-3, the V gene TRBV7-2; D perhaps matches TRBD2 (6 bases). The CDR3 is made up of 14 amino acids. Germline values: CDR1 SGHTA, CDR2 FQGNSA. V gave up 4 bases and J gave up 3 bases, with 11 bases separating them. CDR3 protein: CASSSTGTTDTQYF. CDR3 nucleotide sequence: TGTGCCAGCAGCTCAACCGGGACTACAGATACGCAGTATTTT.

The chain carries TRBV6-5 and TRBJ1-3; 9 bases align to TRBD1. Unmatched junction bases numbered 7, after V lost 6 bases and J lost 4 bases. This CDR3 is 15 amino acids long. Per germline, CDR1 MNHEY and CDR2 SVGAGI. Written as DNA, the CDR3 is TGTGCCAGCAGGCCGGGACAGGGCAGGGGAAACACCATATATTTT. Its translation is CASRPGQGRGNTIYF.

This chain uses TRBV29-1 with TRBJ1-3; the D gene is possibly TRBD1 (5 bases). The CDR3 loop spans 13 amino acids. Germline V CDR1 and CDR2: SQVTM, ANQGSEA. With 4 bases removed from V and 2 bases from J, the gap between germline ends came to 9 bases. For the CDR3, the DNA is TGCAGCGTTGTTGGGACTGCTGGAAACACCATATATTTT. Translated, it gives CSVVGTAGNTIYF.

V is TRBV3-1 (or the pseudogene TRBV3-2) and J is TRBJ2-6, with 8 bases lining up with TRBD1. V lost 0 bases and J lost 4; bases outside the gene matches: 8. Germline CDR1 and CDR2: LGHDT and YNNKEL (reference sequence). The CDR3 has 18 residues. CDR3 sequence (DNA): TGTGCCAGCAGCCAAGACACTCGGACAGGGCCCGGGGCCAACGTCCTGACTTTC. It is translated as CASSQDTRTGPGANVLTF.

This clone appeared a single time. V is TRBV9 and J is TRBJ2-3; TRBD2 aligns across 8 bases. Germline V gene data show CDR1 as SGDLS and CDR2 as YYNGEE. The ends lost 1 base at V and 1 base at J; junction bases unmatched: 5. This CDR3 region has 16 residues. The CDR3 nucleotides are TGTGCCAGCAGCGTATTGGCGGGGGGCGGCACAGATACGCAGTATTTT. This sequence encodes CASSVLAGGGTDTQYF.

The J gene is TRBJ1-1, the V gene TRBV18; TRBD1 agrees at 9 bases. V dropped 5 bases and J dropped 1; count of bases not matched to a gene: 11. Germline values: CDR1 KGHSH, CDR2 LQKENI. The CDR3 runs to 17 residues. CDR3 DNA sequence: TGTGCCAGCTCATTGGGACAGGGAGAGAACGCGAACACTGAAGCTTTCTTT. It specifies CASSLGQGENANTEAFF.

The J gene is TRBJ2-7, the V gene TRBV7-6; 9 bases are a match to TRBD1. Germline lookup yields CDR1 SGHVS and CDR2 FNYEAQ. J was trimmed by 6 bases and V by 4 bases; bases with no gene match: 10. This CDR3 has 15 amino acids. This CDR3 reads CASSWEGTGSSEQYF. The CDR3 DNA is TGTGCCAGCAGCTGGGAGGGGACAGGGTCTTCCGAGCAGTACTTC. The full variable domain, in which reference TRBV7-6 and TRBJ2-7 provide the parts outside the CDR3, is GAGVSQSPRYKVTKRGQDVALRCDPISGHVSLYWYRQALGQGPEFLTYFNYEAQQDKSGLPNDRFSAERPEGSISTLTIQRTEQRDSAMYRCASSWEGTGSSEQYFGPGTRLTVT.

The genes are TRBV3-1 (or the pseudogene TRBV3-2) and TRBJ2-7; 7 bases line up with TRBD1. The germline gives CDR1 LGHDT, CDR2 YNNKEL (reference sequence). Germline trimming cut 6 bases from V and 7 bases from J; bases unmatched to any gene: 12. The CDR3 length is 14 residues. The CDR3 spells CASSPTGVSSEQYF. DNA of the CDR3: TGTGCCAGCAGTCCAACAGGGGTATCTAGTGAGCAGTACTTC.

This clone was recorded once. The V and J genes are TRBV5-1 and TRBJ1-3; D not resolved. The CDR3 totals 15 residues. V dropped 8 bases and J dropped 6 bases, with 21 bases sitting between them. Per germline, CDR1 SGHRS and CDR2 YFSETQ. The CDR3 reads CASSFGRAVENTIYF. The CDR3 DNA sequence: TGCGCCAGTTCCTTCGGGAGGGCGGTTGAAAACACCATATATTTT.

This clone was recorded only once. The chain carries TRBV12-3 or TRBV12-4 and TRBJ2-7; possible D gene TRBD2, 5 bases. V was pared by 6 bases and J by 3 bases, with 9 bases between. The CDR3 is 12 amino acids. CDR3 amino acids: CASSRDYYEQYF. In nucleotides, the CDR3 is TGTGCCAGCAGCCGCGACTACTACGAGCAGTACTTC.

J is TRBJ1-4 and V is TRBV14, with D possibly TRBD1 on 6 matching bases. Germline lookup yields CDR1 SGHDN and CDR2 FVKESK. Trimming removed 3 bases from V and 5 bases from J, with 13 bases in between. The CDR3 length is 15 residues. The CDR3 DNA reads TGTGCCAGCAGCCAGATCGGGGACATAAATGAAAAACTGTTTTTT. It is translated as CASSQIGDINEKLFF. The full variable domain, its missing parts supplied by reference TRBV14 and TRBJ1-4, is EAGVTQFPSHSVIEKGQTVTLRCDPISGHDNLYWYRRVMGKEIKFLLHFVKESKQDESGMPNNRFLAERTGGTYSTLKVQPAELEDSGVYFCASSQIGDINEKLFFGSGTQLSVL.

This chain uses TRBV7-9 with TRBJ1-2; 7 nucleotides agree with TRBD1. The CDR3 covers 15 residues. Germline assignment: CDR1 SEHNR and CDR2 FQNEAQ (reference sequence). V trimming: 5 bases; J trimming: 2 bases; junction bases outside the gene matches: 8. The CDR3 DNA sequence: TGTGCCAGCAGCCTAACAGGGGTGGGGAACTATGGCTACACCTTC. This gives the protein CASSLTGVGNYGYTF.

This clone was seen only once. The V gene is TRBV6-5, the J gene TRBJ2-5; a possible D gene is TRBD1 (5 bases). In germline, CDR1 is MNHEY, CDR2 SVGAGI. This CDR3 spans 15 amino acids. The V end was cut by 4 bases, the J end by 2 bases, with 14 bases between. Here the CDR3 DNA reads TGTGCCAGCAGTTCCTTGGGGCGGACACAAGAGACCCAGTACTTC. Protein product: CASSSLGRTQETQYF.

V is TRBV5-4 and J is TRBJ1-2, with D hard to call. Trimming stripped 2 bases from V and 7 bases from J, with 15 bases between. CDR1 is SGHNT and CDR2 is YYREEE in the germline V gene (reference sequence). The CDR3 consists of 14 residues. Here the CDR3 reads CASSLDPVPIGYTF. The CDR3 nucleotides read TGTGCCAGCAGCTTAGATCCAGTCCCCATTGGCTACACCTTC.

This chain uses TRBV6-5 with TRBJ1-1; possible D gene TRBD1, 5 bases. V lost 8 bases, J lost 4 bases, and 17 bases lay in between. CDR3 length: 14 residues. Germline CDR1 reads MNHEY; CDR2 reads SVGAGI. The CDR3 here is CASFGRRRGTEAFF. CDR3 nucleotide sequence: TGTGCCAGCTTCGGACGCCGGAGGGGCACTGAAGCTTTCTTT.

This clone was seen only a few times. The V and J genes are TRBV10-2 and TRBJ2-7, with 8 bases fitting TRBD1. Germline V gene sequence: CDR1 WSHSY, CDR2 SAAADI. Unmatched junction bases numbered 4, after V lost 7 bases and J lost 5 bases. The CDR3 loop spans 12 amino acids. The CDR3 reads CASTGQAHEQYF. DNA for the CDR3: TGCGCCAGCACGGGACAGGCCCACGAGCAGTACTTC.